A selection of T cell receptor beta chains follows, all from one sample in a study of T cells expressing NK-cell markers. With the 5' RACE reads reprocessed, TCRdb shows one record per CDR3 protein and no DNA. This sample's table reports a few hundred thousand distinct CDR3 sequences. Sequences were obtained from blood T cells: a sorted CD56 or NKG2C T cell subset, CD4+ or CD8+ T cells, or bulk PBMC T cells (not recorded which). These receptors all stem from a man between 18 and 35 years old in good health. Each CDR3 is given with its conserved first and last residue.

V: TRBV2
J: TRBJ2-5
CDR3: CASSGGRRETQYF

V: TRBV6-4
J: TRBJ1-5
CDR3: CASIRVRGFLNQPQHF

V: TRBV7-9
J: TRBJ1-1
CDR3: CASSSHRAQNTEAFF

V: TRBV5-1
J: TRBJ2-5
CDR3: CASSLTSGQGMETQYF

V: TRBV7-9
J: TRBJ2-7
CDR3: CASSLTEAGGYEQYF

V: TRBV15
J: TRBJ2-7
CDR3: CATSSGRDRSERYF

V: TRBV29-1
J: TRBJ2-1
CDR3: CSVDPRTGRNEQFF

V: TRBV11-2
J: TRBJ1-2
CDR3: CASSFGGTGSDGYTF

V: TRBV20-1
J: TRBJ2-7
CDR3: CSAIGTSGYEQYF

V: TRBV5-1
J: TRBJ1-2
CDR3: CASSYFREPDYGYTF

V: TRBV6-1
J: TRBJ2-2
CDR3: CASSPDREGTGELFF

V: TRBV29-1
J: TRBJ2-3
CDR3: CSVVQGVTDTQYF

V: TRBV7-2
J: TRBJ2-7
CDR3: CASSLALSGTSYEQYF

V: TRBV25-1
J: TRBJ2-1
CDR3: CASSGWQLAGNSNEQFF

V: TRBV20-1
J: TRBJ2-3
CDR3: CSARDLRSAADTQYF

V: TRBV5-5
J: TRBJ1-6
CDR3: CASSSYGTAINSPLHF

V: TRBV3-1
J: TRBJ2-1
CDR3: CASSHRDRGDNEQFF

V: TRBV7-6
J: TRBJ2-5
CDR3: CASSPTYTGGQETQYF

V: TRBV20-1
J: TRBJ2-3
CDR3: CSAGGGSGGTDTQYF

V: TRBV7-3
J: TRBJ1-6
CDR3: CASSLTGTHNSPLHF

V: TRBV6-2/TRBV6-3
J: TRBJ1-5
CDR3: CASCDNQPQHF

V: TRBV6-5
J: TRBJ2-3
CDR3: CASSYSLESTDTQYF

V: TRBV6-2/TRBV6-3
J: TRBJ2-3
CDR3: CASRLTLAAGEDTQYF

V: TRBV9
J: TRBJ1-1
CDR3: CASTPPGGAGTEAFF